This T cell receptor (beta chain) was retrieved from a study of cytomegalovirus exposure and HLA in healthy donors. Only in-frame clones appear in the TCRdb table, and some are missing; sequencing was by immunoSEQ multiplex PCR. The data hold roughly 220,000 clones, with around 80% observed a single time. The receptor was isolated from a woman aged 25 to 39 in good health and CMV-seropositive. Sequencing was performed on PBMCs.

CDR3 protein: CASSRDDSQQYF. CDR3 coding DNA: TGTGCCAGCAGCCGGGATGACTCTCAGCAGTACTTC. This chain uses TRBV28 with TRBJ2-7; D might be TRBD2 (5 bases). The length of the CDR3 is 12 residues. Germline assignment: CDR1 MDHEN and CDR2 SYDVKM. V was shortened by 6 bases and J by 8 bases, with 14 bases between the two germline ends.